This TCR beta chain is from a study of vaccination and CD4 T cells after COVID-19 (dated by TCRdb to 2021 to 2024). For the wider study: Convalescent patients had a positive SARS-CoV-2 result on nasal swab PCR, and of these patients, several had mild disease and one had severe disease. In the convalescent cohort there were six males and four females, among whom were two Hispanic individuals, seven Caucasians, two Asians and one multiracial person. Each participant got two doses of either the Pfizer-BioNTech BNT162b2 vaccine (n=8) or the Moderna mRNA-1273 vaccine (n=2). Post-COVID blood samples from convalescent patients were collected a median of roughly 100 days after diagnosis, with a range of roughly 30 to 170 days. Post-vaccine blood samples were collected a median of 72 days after the second vaccine dose, ranging from about 12 to 250 days. Culture stimuli were overlapping spike peptide pools from SARS-CoV-2 and from the common cold coronaviruses HCoV-NL63, HCoV-OC43 and HCoV-229E. Control cultures received a CEFX viral epitope pool as the positive control, an HIV-1 Nef peptide pool as the negative control, or no peptide. In more than eight COVID-19 convalescent patients and a few infection-naive healthy vaccine recipients, researchers compared the spike-specific CD4+ TCR repertoire from before mRNA vaccination with the repertoire from after.

The treatment or condition label for this specimen denotes: approximately 10-day PBMC culture with coronavirus spike peptide pools or control peptides (ViraFEST assay). The ViraFEST assay, used in the study, expanded antigen-specific T cells with peptide pools and then identified the expanded clonotypes through TCR sequencing. The positive SARS-CoV-2 PCR tests of the convalescent patients were dated from March to December 2020, before the Alpha, Beta and Delta variants emerged in the United States. Each well held around 2 million PBMCs cultured with approximately 10 ug/ml peptide pools in IMDM containing around 5% human AB serum and 10 IU/ml IL-2. Half of the culture medium was replaced with fresh IL-2-containing medium on days 3 and 7. Once the cells had been in culture for ten to eleven days, the EasySep CD4+ T cell isolation kit was used to isolate CD4+ T cells by negative selection. PBMCs were separated from whole blood using Ficoll-Paque Plus gradient centrifugation and then either used fresh or cryopreserved at -140C. Each culture condition was generally run in triplicate wells.

A remark on this clonotype: Its antigen target is currently unknown. The sample holds no much larger clone one base away, and base qualities are not on file.

The paper as a whole reports these results and caveats: The median count of SARS-CoV-2-reactive clonotypes went up from 20 to 25 after infection to a few dozen after vaccination, although the change was not significant. In convalescent patients, a median approximately 89% of post-vaccine SARS-CoV-2-reactive clones were detected only after vaccination, suggesting vaccine-specific priming. Relatively few convalescent patients were included in the study, and early timepoints after natural infection were not analyzed. Of the vaccine-specific clones in convalescent patients, 304 of 307, or nearly all, reacted only to SARS-CoV-2 spike and did not cross-react with common cold coronaviruses.

The library was generated by PCR. At the Johns Hopkins FTIC core, DNA from the cultured CD4+ T cells underwent TCR sequencing with the Oncomine TCR Beta short-read assay. Genomic DNA was extracted from the cultured CD4+ T cells with the QIAamp micro DNA kit. Oncomine TCR Beta libraries from cultured CD4+ T cells were pooled with unique dual indexes and sequenced on an Illumina iSeq 100. Regarding the original processing steps: Non-productive sequences were removed, and CDR3s that did not start with C, did not end with F or W, or were shorter than 7 amino acids were discarded. Antigen-specific clonotypes were identified with the MANAFEST web application by comparing peptide-stimulated wells with reference and other culture wells. For a clone to be called positive, the clone needed an FDR below 0.05, an odds ratio above 5, and a productive frequency above 0.1% in at least two of three replicate wells. A clonotype was classed as cross-reactive if the clonotype showed significant expansion both in SARS-CoV-2 spike wells and in at least one common cold coronavirus spike condition. Similarity between CDR3 sequences was evaluated in R version 3.6.1 using Levenshtein distances (stringdist) and unrooted phylogenetic trees (ape). The raw public reads went through TCRdb reprocessing: fastp at Q25, MiXCR clone calling, in-frame beta chains kept. Every distinct CDR3 protein forms one entry, paired with its most common genes and DNA. TCRdb's processing, not the authors' own work, is the source of the V and J calls. Present in this sample are about 5,200 distinct CDR3 sequences, about 25% of which were seen just once. Clones ranked in the top ten supply around 24% of the sample.

The sequenced sample was CD4+ T cells from blood, cultured in vitro, obtained after SARS-CoV-2 vaccination. This receptor was taken from a human donor who had recovered from COVID-19.

CDR3 sequence: CASSYFGGTSGLYEQYF. The DNA reads as follows: TGTGCCAGCAGTTACTTTGGCGGGACTAGCGGGCTCTACGAGCAGTACTTC. The chain couples TRBV6-5 to TRBJ2-7; TRBD2 lines up with 12 middle nucleotides. Germline trimming: 1 base from V, 3 bases from J; junction bases outside gene matches: 7. CDR1 and CDR2, looked up from the germline V gene, are MNHEY and SVGAGI. Reading from cysteine to phenylalanine, the CDR3 counts 17 amino acids. CDR3 DNA is the only sequence kept; it has 51 bases, read in frame from the first base.